The rows below give T cell receptor beta chains drawn from one sample of a study of monozygotic twins with inflammatory bowel disease. TCRdb reprocessed the 5' RACE reads, keeping one entry per CDR3 protein, no DNA. In all, the sample yields about 420,000 distinct CDR3 sequences. The sample comprised blood. The source of these receptors is a human donor with ulcerative colitis or Crohn's disease, or a healthy co-twin of an affected twin (not recorded which). Each CDR3 is given with its conserved first and last residue.

V gene: TRBV6-2/TRBV6-3; J gene: TRBJ1-2; CDR3 protein: CASSYSPTIYRHYGYTF
V gene: TRBV7-2; J gene: TRBJ2-7; CDR3 protein: CASSLRGAFYEQYF
V gene: TRBV18; J gene: TRBJ1-6; CDR3 protein: CASSPRGQGDSPLHF
V gene: TRBV29-1; J gene: TRBJ1-1; CDR3 protein: CSVVQGRDTEAFF
V gene: TRBV13; J gene: TRBJ1-3; CDR3 protein: CASDGGPGNTIYF
V gene: TRBV7-9; J gene: TRBJ2-7; CDR3 protein: CASSLGAGGPTYEQYF
V gene: TRBV7-9; J gene: TRBJ2-7; CDR3 protein: CASSLVSKAYEQYF
V gene: TRBV25-1; J gene: TRBJ1-6; CDR3 protein: CASSDGGRTNSPLHF
V gene: TRBV20-1; J gene: TRBJ1-1; CDR3 protein: CSAREQITEAFF
V gene: TRBV6-2/TRBV6-3; J gene: TRBJ2-3; CDR3 protein: CASSYSLRGGSTDTQYF
V gene: TRBV6-5; J gene: TRBJ2-7; CDR3 protein: CASSLRGPGQLLYEQYF
V gene: TRBV3-1; J gene: TRBJ2-7; CDR3 protein: CASSQKFNEQYF
V gene: TRBV29-1; J gene: TRBJ2-7; CDR3 protein: CSVEDFGLAGSEQYF
V gene: TRBV5-5; J gene: TRBJ1-1; CDR3 protein: CASSLMSAETEAFF
V gene: TRBV7-9; J gene: TRBJ2-5; CDR3 protein: CASSLAIAGQETQYF
V gene: TRBV27; J gene: TRBJ1-1; CDR3 protein: CASRSGGTEAFF
V gene: TRBV10-1; J gene: TRBJ1-5; CDR3 protein: CASSEGTVSQPQHF
V gene: TRBV20-1; J gene: TRBJ2-1; CDR3 protein: CSARGPSGSSTIGNEQFF
V gene: TRBV5-4; J gene: TRBJ2-3; CDR3 protein: CASSSHGVIAGLTDTQYF
V gene: TRBV20-1; J gene: TRBJ2-3; CDR3 protein: CSARDEGTTDTQYF
V gene: TRBV5-1; J gene: TRBJ2-5; CDR3 protein: CASSLVGTLQETQYF
V gene: TRBV11-2; J gene: TRBJ2-7; CDR3 protein: CASSLAQSAYEQYF
V gene: TRBV6-5; J gene: TRBJ2-4; CDR3 protein: CASSSFSQGTRNIQYF
V gene: TRBV18; J gene: TRBJ1-5; CDR3 protein: CASSPRPSGQGPNQPQHF